The rows below give T cell receptor beta chains drawn from one sample of a study of blood T cells in healthy people across ages. TCRdb re-derived calls from the 5' RACE reads in MiXCR, one entry per CDR3 protein. The table has more than 1 million distinct CDR3 sequences, over 35% seen once. The sequenced material came from blood. Source of these receptors: a woman aged 55-70 years in good health. Each CDR3 is given with its conserved first and last residue. D genes are given only for firm matches. For some rows the clone size is stated as once, few or many, or as a class when expanded; others skip it.

NA,TRBV6-5,NA,TRBJ1-2,CASSYNGRNYGYTF,TGTGCCAGCAGTTATAACGGACGGAACTATGGCTACACCTTC
few,TRBV7-9,NA,TRBJ2-5,CASSSGRGQYF,TGTGCCAGCAGCTCAGGACGCGGACAGTACTTC
NA,TRBV7-8,TRBD1,TRBJ2-4,CASSQDRVGKNIQYF,TGTGCCAGCAGCCAGGACAGGGTGGGCAAAAACATTCAGTACTTC
NA,TRBV3-1,TRBD2,TRBJ2-7,CASSQEGLAAIYNEQYF,TGTGCCAGCAGCCAAGAAGGACTAGCGGCGATCTACAATGAGCAGTACTTC
NA,TRBV6-1,TRBD1,TRBJ2-7,CASSEPGQGHLEQYF,TGTGCCAGCAGTGAACCGGGACAGGGGCATCTCGAGCAGTACTTC
few,TRBV7-9,TRBD1,TRBJ1-4,CASSLRGPGQINEKLFF,TGTGCCAGCAGCTTACGGGGGCCGGGACAGATTAATGAAAAACTGTTTTTT
NA,TRBV20-1,TRBD2,TRBJ2-1,CSASRPAGVYEQFF,TGCAGTGCTAGCCGACCAGCGGGAGTATATGAGCAGTTCTTC
NA,TRBV4-1,TRBD1,TRBJ1-4,CASSQGQGWGEKLFF,TGCGCCAGCAGCCAGGGACAGGGGTGGGGTGAAAAACTGTTTTTT
NA,TRBV4-1,TRBD1,TRBJ2-5,CASSQGTGGGQETQYF,TGCGCCAGCAGCCAAGGCACAGGGGGCGGGCAAGAGACCCAGTACTTC
NA,TRBV7-3,TRBD1,TRBJ2-1,CASSPLIHFGQVVNEQFF,TGTGCCAGCAGCCCATTAATACATTTTGGACAGGTCGTCAATGAGCAGTTCTTC
few,TRBV6-1,NA,TRBJ2-3,CASTEGAQIDTQYF,TGTGCCAGCACGGAGGGGGCGCAAATAGATACGCAGTATTTT
NA,TRBV20-1,NA,TRBJ2-1,CSARDHRENYNEQFF,TGCAGTGCTAGAGATCACCGGGAGAACTACAATGAGCAGTTCTTC
NA,TRBV7-6,NA,TRBJ2-1,CASSIGTHYNEQFF,TGTGCCAGCAGCATAGGCACACATTACAATGAGCAGTTCTTC
NA,TRBV5-5,NA,TRBJ2-7,CASSSGFGGLAYEQYF,TGTGCCAGCAGCTCCGGGTTTGGGGGCCTGGCCTACGAGCAGTACTTC
NA,TRBV7-9,TRBD1,TRBJ2-7,CASSLGQGIAYEQYF,TGTGCCAGCAGCTTGGGACAGGGAATCGCCTACGAGCAGTACTTC
NA,TRBV6-6,NA,TRBJ1-1,CASSGPGHIFNTEAFF,TGTGCCAGCAGTGGACCGGGACACATCTTTAACACTGAAGCTTTCTTT
few,TRBV2,NA,TRBJ2-5,CASSGQGSETQYF,TGTGCCAGCAGTGGGCAGGGGAGTGAGACCCAGTACTTC
few,TRBV24-1,NA,TRBJ2-1,CATSDLSMEQFF,TGTGCCACCAGTGATTTGAGTATGGAGCAGTTCTTC
few,TRBV7-2,NA,TRBJ2-1,CASSLGRAAGEQFF,TGTGCCAGCAGCTTAGGGCGGGCCGCGGGTGAGCAGTTCTTC
NA,TRBV9,TRBD1,TRBJ1-6,CASSVGPGQNSPLHF,TGTGCCAGCAGCGTTGGACCGGGACAGAATTCACCCCTCCACTTT
NA,TRBV27,TRBD1,TRBJ2-2,CASSLEQGAGELFF,TGTGCCAGCAGTTTAGAACAGGGGGCGGGGGAGCTGTTTTTT
NA,TRBV7-6,NA,TRBJ2-7,CASSLAPTSYEQYF,TGTGCCAGCAGCTTAGCGCCTACCTCCTACGAGCAGTACTTC
NA,TRBV9,NA,TRBJ2-1,CASSVGRERRLYNEQFF,TGTGCCAGCAGCGTCGGCCGGGAGAGACGTTTGTACAATGAGCAGTTCTTC
NA,TRBV28,TRBD1,TRBJ2-2,CASTLGGQGTGELFF,TGTGCCAGCACCTTAGGTGGACAGGGCACCGGGGAGCTGTTTTTT
NA,TRBV11-2,NA,TRBJ1-6,CASSLRESGASPPHF,TGTGCCAGCAGCTTGCGGGAGTCAGGGGCCTCACCCCCCCACTTT
few,TRBV6-1,NA,TRBJ1-1,CASSEARGVSEAFF,TGTGCCAGCAGTGAAGCGCGGGGGGTTTCTGAAGCTTTCTTT
few,TRBV29-1,NA,TRBJ2-3,CSVGPKDTQYF,TGCAGCGTTGGTCCTAAAGATACGCAGTATTTT
many,TRBV12-3/TRBV12-4,NA,TRBJ2-7,CASSSGLYYEQYF,TGTGCCAGCAGTTCGGGACTTTACTACGAGCAGTACTTC
NA,TRBV20-1,NA,TRBJ2-1,CSARATAPWQFF,TGCAGTGCTAGGGCGACAGCCCCATGGCAGTTCTTC
NA,TRBV20-1,NA,TRBJ2-1,CSARNPASAPNQNEQFF,TGCAGTGCTAGAAATCCTGCGTCTGCCCCTAACCAAAATGAGCAGTTCTTC
NA,TRBV18,TRBD2,TRBJ2-1,CASSSGPGLAFNEQFF,TGTGCCAGCTCCTCCGGTCCGGGACTAGCATTCAATGAGCAGTTCTTC
NA,TRBV10-3,NA,TRBJ2-1,CAISESERRRDEQFF,TGTGCCATCAGTGAGTCGGAGCGGCGACGGGATGAGCAGTTCTTC
few,TRBV28,NA,TRBJ2-7,CASSPLPRGSFLEQYF,TGTGCCAGCAGTCCCCTCCCCCGCGGCAGCTTTCTCGAGCAGTACTTC
few,TRBV5-1,TRBD2,TRBJ2-5,CASSLKAGETQYF,TGCGCCAGCAGCTTAAAAGCGGGGGAGACCCAGTACTTC
few,TRBV12-3/TRBV12-4,NA,TRBJ2-1,CASSLKAVYNEQFF,TGTGCCAGCAGTTTAAAAGCGGTTTACAATGAGCAGTTCTTC